These 3 T cell receptor beta chains were sequenced from one sample in a study of radiotherapy plus CTLA-4 blockade in lung cancer. Only in-frame clones appear in the TCRdb table, and some are missing; sequencing was by immunoSEQ multiplex PCR. The sample contains tens of thousands of clones, roughly 87% of which appear only once. The material was peripheral blood, obtained from a patient treated with radiotherapy plus ipilimumab. The receptors shown here come from a human donor with non-small cell lung cancer who had stable disease on radiotherapy plus ipilimumab.

The rearrangement links TRBV5-1 to TRBJ2-3; D possibly corresponds to TRBD1 (5 bases). This CDR3 region has 15 residues. From germline, CDR1 is SGHRS and CDR2 YFSETQ. V gave up 5 bases and J gave up 1 base, with 14 bases separating them. The CDR3 is CASRETQGGTDTQYF. The CDR3 DNA sequence: TGCGCCAGCAGAGAGACTCAAGGGGGCACAGATACGCAGTATTTT. The entire variable domain, with the rest obtained from reference TRBV5-1 and TRBJ2-3, is as follows: KAGVTQTPRYLIKTRGQQVTLSCSPISGHRSVSWYQQTPGQGLQFLFEYFSETQRNKGNFPGRFSGRQFSNSRSEMNVSTLELGDSALYLCASRETQGGTDTQYFGPGTRLTVL.

With respect to this clone: One end of the junction fails to match germline, which may point to a read error. The V call is TRBV7-2, the J call TRBJ1-6; D uncertain. Germline CDR1 and CDR2: SGHTA and FQGNSA. The CDR3 covers 14 residues. CDR3 nucleotide sequence: TGTGCCAGCAGCTTACAGGTCCTTAATCCACCCCTCCACTTT. Its translation is CASSLQVLNPPLHF.

V gene TRBV5-4 combines with J gene TRBJ2-3; D is possibly TRBD1 (5 bases). V was trimmed by 4 bases and J by 4 bases, leaving 19 bases between them. The length of the CDR3 is 16 residues. Per the germline V gene, CDR1 is SGHNT and CDR2 is YYREEE (reference sequence). Here the CDR3 DNA reads TGTGCCAGCAGCCAACCGCGGCAGGGCGTCGCAGATACGCAGTATTTT. Translated: CASSQPRQGVADTQYF.